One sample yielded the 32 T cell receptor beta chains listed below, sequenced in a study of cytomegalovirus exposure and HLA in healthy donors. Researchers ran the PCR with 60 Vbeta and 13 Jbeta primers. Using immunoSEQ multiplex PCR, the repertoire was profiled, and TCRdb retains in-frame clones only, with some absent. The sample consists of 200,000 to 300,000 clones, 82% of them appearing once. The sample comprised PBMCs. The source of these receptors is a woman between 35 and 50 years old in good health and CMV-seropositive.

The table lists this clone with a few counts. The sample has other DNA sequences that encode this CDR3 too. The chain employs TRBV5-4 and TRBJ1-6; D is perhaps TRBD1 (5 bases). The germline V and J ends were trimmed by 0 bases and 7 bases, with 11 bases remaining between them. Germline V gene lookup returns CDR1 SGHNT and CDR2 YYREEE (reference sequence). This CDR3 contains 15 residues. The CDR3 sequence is CASSLVAGNNSPLHF. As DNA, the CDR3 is TGTGCCAGCAGCTTGGTCGCAGGGAACAATTCACCCCTCCACTTT.

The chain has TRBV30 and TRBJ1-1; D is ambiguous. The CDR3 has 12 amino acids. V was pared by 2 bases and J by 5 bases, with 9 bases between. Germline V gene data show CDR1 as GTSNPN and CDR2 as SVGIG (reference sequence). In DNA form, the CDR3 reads TGTGCCTGGAGTCCACAGAGAACTGAAGCTTTCTTT. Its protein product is CAWSPQRTEAFF.

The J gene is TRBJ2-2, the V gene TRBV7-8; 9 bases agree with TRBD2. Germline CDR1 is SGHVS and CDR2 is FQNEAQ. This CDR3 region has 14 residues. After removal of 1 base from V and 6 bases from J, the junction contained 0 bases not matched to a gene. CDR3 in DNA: TGTGCCAGCAGCTTAGGACTAGCGGCCGGGGAGCTGTTTTTT. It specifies CASSLGLAAGELFF.

CDR3 amino acids: CASSQGTTAGELFF. The DNA for the CDR3 is TGCGCCAGCAGCCAAGGGACTACGGCCGGGGAGCTGTTTTTT. This chain links TRBV4-3 with TRBJ2-2; TRBD2 might be the D (6 bases). Looked up from germline, CDR1 is LGHNA and CDR2 is YSLEER. Trimming took 1 base from V and 6 from J, leaving 9 bases between them. CDR3 length equals 14 residues.

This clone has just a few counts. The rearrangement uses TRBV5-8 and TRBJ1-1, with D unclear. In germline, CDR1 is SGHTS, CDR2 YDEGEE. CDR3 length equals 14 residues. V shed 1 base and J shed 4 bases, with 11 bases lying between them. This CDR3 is CASSLRGFGTEAFF. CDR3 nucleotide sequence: TGTGCCAGCAGCTTGCGAGGGTTTGGCACTGAAGCTTTCTTT.

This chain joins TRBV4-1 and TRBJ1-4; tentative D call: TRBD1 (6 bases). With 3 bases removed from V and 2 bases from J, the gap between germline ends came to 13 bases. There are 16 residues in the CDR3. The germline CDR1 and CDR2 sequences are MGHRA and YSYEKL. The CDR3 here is CASSHRRQETNEKLFF. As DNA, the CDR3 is TGCGCCAGCAGCCACCGACGACAGGAGACTAATGAAAAACTGTTTTTT.

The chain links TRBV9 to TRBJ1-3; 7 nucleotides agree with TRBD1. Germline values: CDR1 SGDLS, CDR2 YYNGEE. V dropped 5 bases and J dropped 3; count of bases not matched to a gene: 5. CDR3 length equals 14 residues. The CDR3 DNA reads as TGTGCCAGCAGTAACAGGGGCGATGGAAACACCATATATTTT. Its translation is CASSNRGDGNTIYF.

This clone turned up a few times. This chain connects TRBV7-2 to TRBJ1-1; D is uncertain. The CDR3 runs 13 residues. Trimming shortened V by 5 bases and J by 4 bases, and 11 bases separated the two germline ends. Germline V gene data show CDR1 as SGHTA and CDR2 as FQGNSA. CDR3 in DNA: TGTGCCAGCAGCCAGCTAAGAGGCACTGAAGCTTTCTTT. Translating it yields CASSQLRGTEAFF.

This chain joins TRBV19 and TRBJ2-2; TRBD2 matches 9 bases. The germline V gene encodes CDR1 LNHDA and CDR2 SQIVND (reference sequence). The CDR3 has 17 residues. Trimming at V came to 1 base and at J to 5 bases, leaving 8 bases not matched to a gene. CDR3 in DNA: TGTGCCAGTAGTATAGGTAGCGGGAGAACCGGAACCGGGGAGCTGTTTTTT. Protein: CASSIGSGRTGTGELFF. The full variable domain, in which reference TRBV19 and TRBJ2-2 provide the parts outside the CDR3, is DGGITQSPKYLFRKEGQNVTLSCEQNLNHDAMYWYRQDPGQGLRLIYYSQIVNDFQKGDIAEGYSVSREKKESFPLTVTSAQKNPTAFYLCASSIGSGRTGTGELFFGEGSRLTVL.

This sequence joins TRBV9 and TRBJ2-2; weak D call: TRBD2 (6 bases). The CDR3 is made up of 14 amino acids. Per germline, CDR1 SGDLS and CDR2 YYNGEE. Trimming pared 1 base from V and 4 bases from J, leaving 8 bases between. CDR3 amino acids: CASSVQRATGELFF. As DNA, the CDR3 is TGTGCCAGCAGCGTACAGCGGGCCACCGGGGAGCTGTTTTTT.

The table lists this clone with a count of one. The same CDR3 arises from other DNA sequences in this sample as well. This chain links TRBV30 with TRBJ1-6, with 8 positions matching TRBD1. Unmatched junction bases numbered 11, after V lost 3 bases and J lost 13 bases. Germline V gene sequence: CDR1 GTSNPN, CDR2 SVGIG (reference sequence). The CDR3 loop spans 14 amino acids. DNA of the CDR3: TGTGCCTGGAGCGGACAGGGAGGAATCTCCCCCCTCCACTTT. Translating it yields CAWSGQGGISPLHF.

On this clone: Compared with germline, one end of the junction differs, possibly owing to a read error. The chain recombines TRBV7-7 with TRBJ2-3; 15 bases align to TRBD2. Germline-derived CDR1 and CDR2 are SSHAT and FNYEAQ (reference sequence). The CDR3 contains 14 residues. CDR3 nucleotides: TGTGCTAGCAGCAGGGGACTAGCGGGAGGTACGCAGTATTTT. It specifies CASSRGLAGGTQYF.

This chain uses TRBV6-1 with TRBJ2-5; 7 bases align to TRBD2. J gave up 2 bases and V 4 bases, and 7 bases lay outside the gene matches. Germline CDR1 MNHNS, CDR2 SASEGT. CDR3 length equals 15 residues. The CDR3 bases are TGTGCCAGCAGTGTTTGGGGGGGATCTCAAGAGACCCAGTACTTC. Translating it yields CASSVWGGSQETQYF.

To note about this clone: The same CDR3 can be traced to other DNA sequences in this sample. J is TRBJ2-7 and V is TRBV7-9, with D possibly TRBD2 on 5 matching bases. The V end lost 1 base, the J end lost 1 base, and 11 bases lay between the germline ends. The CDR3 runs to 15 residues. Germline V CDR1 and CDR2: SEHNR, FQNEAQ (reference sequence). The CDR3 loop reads CASSLVSTSSYEQYF. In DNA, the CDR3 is TGTGCCAGCAGCTTAGTATCAACTAGTTCCTACGAGCAGTACTTC. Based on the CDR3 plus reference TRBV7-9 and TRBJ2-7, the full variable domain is DTGVSQNPRHKITKRGQNVTFRCDPISEHNRLYWYRQTLGQGPEFLTYFQNEAQLEKSRLLSDRFSAERPKGSFSTLEIQRTEQGDSAMYLCASSLVSTSSYEQYFGPGTRLTVT.

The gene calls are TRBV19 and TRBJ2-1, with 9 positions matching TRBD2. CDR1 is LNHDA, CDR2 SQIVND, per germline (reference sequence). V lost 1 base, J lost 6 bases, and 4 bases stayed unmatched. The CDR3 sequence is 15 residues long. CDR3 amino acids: CASSIGLAGINEQFF. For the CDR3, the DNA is TGTGCCAGTAGTATAGGTCTAGCGGGAATCAATGAGCAGTTCTTC.

The CDR3 reads CASSLSGTGSYEQYF. In DNA form, the CDR3 reads TGTGCCAGCAGTTTATCCGGGACAGGATCCTACGAGCAGTACTTC. This chain uses TRBV27 with TRBJ2-7, with TRBD1 identical over 8 bases. This CDR3 is 15 amino acids long. Germline V gives CDR1 MNHEY, CDR2 SMNVEV (reference sequence). J was trimmed by 1 base and V by 0 bases; bases with no gene match: 2.

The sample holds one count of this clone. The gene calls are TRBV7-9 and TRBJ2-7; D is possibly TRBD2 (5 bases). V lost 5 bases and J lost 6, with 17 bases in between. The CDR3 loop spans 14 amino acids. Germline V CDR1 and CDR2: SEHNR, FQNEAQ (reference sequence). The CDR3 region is CASSGKGRALEQYF. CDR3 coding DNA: TGTGCCAGCAGCGGCAAAGGGCGGGCGCTCGAGCAGTACTTC.

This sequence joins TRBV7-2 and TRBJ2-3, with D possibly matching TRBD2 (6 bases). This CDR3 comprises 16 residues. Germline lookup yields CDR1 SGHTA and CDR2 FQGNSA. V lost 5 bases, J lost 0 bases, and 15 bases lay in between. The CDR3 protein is CASSAGSSTSTDTQYF. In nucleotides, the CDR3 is TGTGCCAGCAGCGCGGGATCTTCAACTAGCACAGATACGCAGTATTTT. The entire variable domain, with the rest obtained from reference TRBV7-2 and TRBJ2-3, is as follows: GAGVSQSPSNKVTEKGKDVELRCDPISGHTALYWYRQSLGQGLEFLIYFQGNSAPDKSGLPSDRFSAERTGGSVSTLTIQRTQQEDSAVYLCASSAGSSTSTDTQYFGPGTRLTVL.

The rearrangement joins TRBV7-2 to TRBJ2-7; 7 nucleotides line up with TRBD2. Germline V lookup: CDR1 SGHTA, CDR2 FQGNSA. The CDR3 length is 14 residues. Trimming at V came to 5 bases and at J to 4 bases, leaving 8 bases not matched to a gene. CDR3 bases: TGTGCCAGCAGCCGGGGCGGGGGAAATTACGAGCAGTACTTC. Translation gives CASSRGGGNYEQYF. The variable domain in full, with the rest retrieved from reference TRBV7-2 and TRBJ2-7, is GAGVSQSPSNKVTEKGKDVELRCDPISGHTALYWYRQSLGQGLEFLIYFQGNSAPDKSGLPSDRFSAERTGGSVSTLTIQRTQQEDSAVYLCASSRGGGNYEQYFGPGTRLTVT.

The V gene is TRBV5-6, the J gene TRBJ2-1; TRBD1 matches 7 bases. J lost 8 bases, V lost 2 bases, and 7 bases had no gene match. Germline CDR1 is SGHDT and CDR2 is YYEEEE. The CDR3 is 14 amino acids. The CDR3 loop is CASSFPDRVYEQFF. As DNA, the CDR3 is TGTGCCAGCAGCTTCCCCGACAGGGTCTATGAGCAGTTCTTC.

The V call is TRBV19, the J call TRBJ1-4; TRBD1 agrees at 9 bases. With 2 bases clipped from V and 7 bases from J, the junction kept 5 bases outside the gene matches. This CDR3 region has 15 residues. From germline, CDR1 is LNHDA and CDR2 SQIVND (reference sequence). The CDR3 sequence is CASSIKRTGVEKLFF. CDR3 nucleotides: TGTGCCAGTAGTATAAAGAGGACAGGGGTTGAAAAACTGTTTTTT. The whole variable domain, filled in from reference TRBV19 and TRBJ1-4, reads DGGITQSPKYLFRKEGQNVTLSCEQNLNHDAMYWYRQDPGQGLRLIYYSQIVNDFQKGDIAEGYSVSREKKESFPLTVTSAQKNPTAFYLCASSIKRTGVEKLFFGSGTQLSVL.

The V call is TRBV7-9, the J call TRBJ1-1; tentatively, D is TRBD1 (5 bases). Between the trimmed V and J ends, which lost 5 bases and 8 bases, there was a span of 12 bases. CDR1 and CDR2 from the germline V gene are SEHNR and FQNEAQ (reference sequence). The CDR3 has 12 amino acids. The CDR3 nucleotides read TGTGCCAGCAGCCTTCGTGGGGGGGAAGCTTTCTTT. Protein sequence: CASSLRGGEAFF.

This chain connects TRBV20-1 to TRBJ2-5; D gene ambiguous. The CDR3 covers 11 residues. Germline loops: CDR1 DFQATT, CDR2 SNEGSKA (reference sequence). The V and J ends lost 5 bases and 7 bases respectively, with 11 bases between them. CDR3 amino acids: CSAPHGRTQYF. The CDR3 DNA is TGCAGTGCTCCCCACGGTCGGACCCAGTACTTC.

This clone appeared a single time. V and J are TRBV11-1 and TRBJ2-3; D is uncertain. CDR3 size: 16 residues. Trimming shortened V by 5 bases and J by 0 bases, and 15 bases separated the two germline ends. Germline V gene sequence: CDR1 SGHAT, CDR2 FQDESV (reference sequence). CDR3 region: CASSPLTRVSTDTQYF. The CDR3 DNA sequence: TGTGCCAGCAGCCCCCTCACCCGGGTTAGCACAGATACGCAGTATTTT.

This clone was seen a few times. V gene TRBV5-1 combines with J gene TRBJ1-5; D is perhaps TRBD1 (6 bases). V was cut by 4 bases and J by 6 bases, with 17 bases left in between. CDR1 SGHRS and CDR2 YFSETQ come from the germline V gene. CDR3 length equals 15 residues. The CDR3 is CASSEGHPQGQPQHF. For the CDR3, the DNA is TGCGCCAGCAGCGAGGGACACCCGCAGGGTCAGCCCCAGCATTTT.

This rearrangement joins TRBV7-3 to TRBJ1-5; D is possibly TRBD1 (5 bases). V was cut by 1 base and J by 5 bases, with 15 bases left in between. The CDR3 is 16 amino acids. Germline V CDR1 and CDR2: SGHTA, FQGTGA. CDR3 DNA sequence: TGTGCCAGCAGCTTAAATGGGGGGGTTACTCATCAGCCCCAGCATTTT. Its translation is CASSLNGGVTHQPQHF.

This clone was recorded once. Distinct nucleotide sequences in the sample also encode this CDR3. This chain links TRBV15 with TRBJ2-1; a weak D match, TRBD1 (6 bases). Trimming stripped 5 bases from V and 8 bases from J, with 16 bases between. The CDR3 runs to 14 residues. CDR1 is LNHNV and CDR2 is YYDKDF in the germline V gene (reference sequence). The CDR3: CATSSGQGWYEQFF. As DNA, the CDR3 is TGTGCCACCAGCTCGGGGCAGGGGTGGTATGAGCAGTTCTTC.

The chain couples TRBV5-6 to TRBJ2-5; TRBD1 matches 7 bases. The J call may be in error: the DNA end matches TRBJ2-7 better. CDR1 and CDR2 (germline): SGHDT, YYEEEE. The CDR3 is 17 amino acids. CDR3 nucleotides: TGTGCCAGCAGCTTGATCAGGGTTAGGGACAGCTCCTACGAGCAGTACTTC. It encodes CASSLIRVRDSSYEQYF.

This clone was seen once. CDR3 coding DNA: TGTGCCAGCAGCCCAGGGGACACCGGGGAGCTGTTTTTT. It yields the protein CASSPGDTGELFF. This sequence joins TRBV7-3 and TRBJ2-2; maybe TRBD1 (6 bases). V gave up 5 bases and J gave up 3 bases, with 7 bases separating them. The CDR3 covers 13 residues. Per the germline V gene, CDR1 is SGHTA and CDR2 is FQGTGA.

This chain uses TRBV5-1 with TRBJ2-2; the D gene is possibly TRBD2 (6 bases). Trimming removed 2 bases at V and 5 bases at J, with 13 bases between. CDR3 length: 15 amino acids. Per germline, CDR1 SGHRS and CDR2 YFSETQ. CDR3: CASSLGGAGTGELFF. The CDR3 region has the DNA TGCGCCAGCAGCTTAGGCGGCGCGGGGACCGGGGAGCTGTTTTTT.

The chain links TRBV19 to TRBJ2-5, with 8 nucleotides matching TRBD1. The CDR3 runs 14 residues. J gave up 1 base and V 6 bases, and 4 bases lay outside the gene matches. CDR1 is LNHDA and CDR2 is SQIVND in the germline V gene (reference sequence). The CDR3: CASRDRALQETQYF. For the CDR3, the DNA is TGTGCCAGTAGGGACAGGGCTCTCCAAGAGACCCAGTACTTC.

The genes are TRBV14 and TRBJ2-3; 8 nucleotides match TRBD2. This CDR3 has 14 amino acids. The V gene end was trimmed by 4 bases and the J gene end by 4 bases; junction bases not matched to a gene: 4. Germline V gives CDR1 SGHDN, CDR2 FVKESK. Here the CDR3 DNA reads TGTGCCAGCAGCCGCGGACTAGCAGCAGATACGCAGTATTTT. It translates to CASSRGLAADTQYF. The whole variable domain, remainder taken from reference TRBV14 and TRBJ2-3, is EAGVTQFPSHSVIEKGQTVTLRCDPISGHDNLYWYRRVMGKEIKFLLHFVKESKQDESGMPNNRFLAERTGGTYSTLKVQPAELEDSGVYFCASSRGLAADTQYFGPGTRLTVL.